This T cell receptor (beta chain) was identified in a study of monozygotic twins with inflammatory bowel disease (dated by TCRdb to the late 2010s). About the investigation overall: The complete study included about 30 monozygotic twin pairs: 19 IBD-discordant Danish pairs and nine German pairs, of which four were IBD-concordant and five were IBD-discordant. Disease-associated traits were sought mainly through comparisons between IBD patients and their genetically identical healthy co-twins within discordant pairs. Each individual had, on average, about 151 000 unique TCRalpha sequences and 181 000 unique TCRbeta sequences available for analysis. General conclusions and limits of the study: IBD patients had lower TCRbeta repertoire diversity, measured by the inverse Simpson index, than their healthy co-twins. No single strong signal or clonotype linked to IBD turned up in the results, so the idea that one exists was not supported. The analysis was unable to tell apart different T cell subtypes. Differing immunosuppressive treatments among patients may have added background noise and inter-individual variability to the repertoires. Concordant and discordant twins showed no difference in repertoire similarity, possibly because of limited statistical power. Fewer clonotypes were shared with other individuals by IBD patients than by healthy twins, most markedly in patients showing signs of disease activity.

Including the terminal cysteine and phenylalanine, the CDR3 comprises 16 residues. This entry has no DNA. In the germline V gene, CDR1 corresponds to SGHTA and CDR2 to FQGTGA. From each donor, a roughly 2.5 ml peripheral blood sample was collected into PAXgene tubes and kept at -80 degrees C. Without T cell sorting, total RNA was isolated from whole blood using the PAXgene blood miRNA kit on an automated QIAcube. Deep TCRalpha and TCRbeta repertoire profiling with unique molecular barcoding was performed on peripheral blood of monozygotic twin pairs concordant or discordant for inflammatory bowel disease. Smoking habits were recorded for all twin pairs, with individuals classified as current, former or never smokers. The library came from 5' RACE. For each TCR library, approximately 3,700 ng of total RNA was used. cDNA was synthesized with SMARTScribe reverse transcriptase in eight separate reactions per sample. During cDNA synthesis, unique molecular identifiers containing a 6-nucleotide sample barcode were introduced by template switching. TCRalpha and TCRbeta cDNA was amplified by two nested PCRs of around 15 and 9 cycles, with bead purification after each PCR. Before amplification, the cDNA was treated with uracil DNA-glycosylase and purified using the QIAquick PCR purification kit. The second PCR added Illumina TruSeq-compatible adapters along with sample-specific barcodes. Library quality and concentration were assessed using TapeStation and Qubit, and 4.5 to 5.5 ng of each library was pooled. Sequencing of the pooled libraries was done on an Illumina HiSeq2500 single-index Rapid Run using custom sequencing primers and 2 x 100 bp reads. Per the original workflow: UMI-based consensus assembly with MiGEC version 1.2.6 was used to correct PCR and sequencing errors. MiXCR version 2.1.1 handled V(D)J alignment, clonotype assembly and CDR3 extraction. To normalise gene usage, clonotype sharing and MAIT/NKT TCR abundance, the analysis used the top 1000, 10 000 and 20 000 clonotypes per sample. Diversity was computed as the inverse Simpson index with the vegan R package after downsampling to 27 000 UMIs. Statistical testing used paired Mann-Whitney U tests on the discordant twin pairs and applied Benjamini-Hochberg correction for multiple testing. TCRdb reprocessed the reads and assigns one entry to each CDR3 protein sequence, leaving out DNA. The V and J calls shown here were made by TCRdb, not taken from the authors' results. This sample's table lists 200,000 to 250,000 distinct CDR3 sequences. The ten largest clones add up to less than 9% of the sample.

In regard to this clonotype: Its antigen remains unidentified.

This chain is built from TRBV7-3 and TRBJ2-2; TCRdb outputs TRBD1, but without DNA this stays unchecked. The sequence came from a human donor with ulcerative colitis or Crohn's disease, or a healthy co-twin of an affected twin (not recorded which). Input material: blood. The CDR3 loop reads CASSSRDSRLTGELFF.